This note documents a single T cell receptor (beta chain) sequence. With a much larger clone just one base away, this may be a read error. This sample was taken from a study of blood T cell repertoires in COVID-19. Study in general: PBMCs, B-cell-depleted T cells, or T cells were the source of the cDNA or gDNA that made up the material.

The data were produced by immunoSEQ multiplex PCR, yet TCRdb's version contains in-frame clones alone and is incomplete. This table holds hundreds of thousands of clones, roughly 86% found once. The junction had 4 bases not matched to a gene; V was cut back by 7 bases and J by 4 bases. The CDR3 sequence is 13 residues long. The chain recombines TRBV12-3 or TRBV12-4 with TRBJ1-5; 7 bases line up with TRBD1. Sequencing input: peripheral blood. This TCR came from a woman in her 70s with COVID-19, enrolled during active disease. CDR3 residues: CASTLTGNQPQHF. The CDR3 coding sequence is TGTGCCAGCACCTTGACAGGGAATCAGCCCCAGCATTTT.